This TCR beta chain was identified in a study of OX40 agonist ivuxolimab in advanced cancers. Study background: Participants averaged approximately 65 years of age (range about 23 to 90) and were 82.7% male.

Study outcomes and limitations: CD8+ T cells showed, on average, more clonal expansion than CD4+ cells.

Notes on this clone: Its antigen is unknown.

Germline V gene sequence: CDR1 SGHRS, CDR2 YFSETQ. Germline trimming cut 5 bases from V and 1 base from J; bases unmatched to any gene: 3. The CDR3 totals 13 residues. The assay was immunoSEQ multiplex PCR, and TCRdb's table has in-frame clones only and misses some. The sample carries 50,000 to 75,000 clones, around nine tenths recorded once. The chain links TRBV5-1 to TRBJ2-7, with TRBD1 matching 7 bases. The sample consisted of CD4+ or CD8+ T cells sorted from blood, taken in a trial of the OX40 agonist ivuxolimab. The clonotype was recovered from an adult with an advanced solid tumor such as melanoma, head and neck, liver or kidney cancer. The CDR3 nucleotides read TGCGCCAGCAGGGCAGGGGGTTCCTACGAGCAGTACTTC. It yields the protein CASRAGGSYEQYF.